This T cell receptor beta chain was sequenced in a study of cytomegalovirus exposure and HLA in healthy donors. Findings and caveats of the study: Only CMV serostatus was available as immune exposure information. Analysis performed later showed TCR beta chains linked to HLA being more clonally expanded than equally common others.

A note on this clone: The target antigen is unknown.

The PCR contained 60 Vbeta and 13 Jbeta primers. Some clones are missing from TCRdb's copy, which holds only in-frame ones; the method was immunoSEQ multiplex PCR. The profile shows 170,000 or so clones, about three quarters of them singletons. Material for sequencing was PBMCs. The sequence derives from a woman in her twenties or thirties in good health and CMV-seropositive.

CDR3 DNA: TGCGCCAGCAGCCAAGGGCTAGCGGCCTCCTACGAGCAGTACTTC. Translation gives CASSQGLAASYEQYF. The chain joins TRBV4-3 to TRBJ2-7, with 7 bases matching TRBD2. Unmatched junction bases numbered 3, after V lost 1 base and J lost 0 bases. CDR1 is LGHNA, CDR2 YSLEER, per germline. The CDR3 is made up of 15 amino acids.